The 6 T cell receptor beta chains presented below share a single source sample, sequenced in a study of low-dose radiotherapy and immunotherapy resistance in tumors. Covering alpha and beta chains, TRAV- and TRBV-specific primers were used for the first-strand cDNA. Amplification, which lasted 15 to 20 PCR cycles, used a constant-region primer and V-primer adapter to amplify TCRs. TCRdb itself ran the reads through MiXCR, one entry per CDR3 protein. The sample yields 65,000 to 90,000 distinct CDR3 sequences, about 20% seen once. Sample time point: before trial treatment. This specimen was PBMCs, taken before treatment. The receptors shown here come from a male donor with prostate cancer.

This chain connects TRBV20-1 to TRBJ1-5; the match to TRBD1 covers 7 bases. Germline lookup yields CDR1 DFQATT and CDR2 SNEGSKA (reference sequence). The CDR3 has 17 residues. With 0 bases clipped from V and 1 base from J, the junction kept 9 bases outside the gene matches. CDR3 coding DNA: TGCAGTGCTAGAGAAACAGGGGTAAGAGGGAGCAATCAGCCCCAGCATTTT. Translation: CSARETGVRGSNQPQHF.

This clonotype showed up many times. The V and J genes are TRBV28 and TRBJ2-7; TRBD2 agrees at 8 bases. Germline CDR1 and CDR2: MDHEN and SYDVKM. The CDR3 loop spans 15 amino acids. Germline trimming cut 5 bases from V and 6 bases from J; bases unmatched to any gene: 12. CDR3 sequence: CASSRPGAGGGEQYF. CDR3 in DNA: TGTGCCAGCAGTAGACCGGGGGCGGGAGGAGGCGAGCAGTACTTC.

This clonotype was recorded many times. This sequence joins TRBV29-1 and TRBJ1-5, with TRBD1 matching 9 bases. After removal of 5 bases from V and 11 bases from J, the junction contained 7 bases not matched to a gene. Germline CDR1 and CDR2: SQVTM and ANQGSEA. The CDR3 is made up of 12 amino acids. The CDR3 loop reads CSVRTGDLAQHF. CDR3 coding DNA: TGCAGCGTTAGGACAGGGGATTTGGCCCAGCATTTT.

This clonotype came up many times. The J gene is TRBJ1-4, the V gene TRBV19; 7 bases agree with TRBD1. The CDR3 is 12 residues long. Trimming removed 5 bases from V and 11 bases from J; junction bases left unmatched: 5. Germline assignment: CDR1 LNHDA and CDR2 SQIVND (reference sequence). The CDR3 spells CASSSDRVKLFF. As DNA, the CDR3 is TGTGCCAGTAGTTCCGACAGGGTGAAACTGTTTTTT.

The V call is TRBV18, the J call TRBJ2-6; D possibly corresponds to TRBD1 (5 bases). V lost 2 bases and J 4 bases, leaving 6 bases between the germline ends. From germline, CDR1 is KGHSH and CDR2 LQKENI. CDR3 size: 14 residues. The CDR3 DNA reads TGTGCCAGCTCACCAGGGGCCGGGGCCAACGTCCTGACTTTC. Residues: CASSPGAGANVLTF. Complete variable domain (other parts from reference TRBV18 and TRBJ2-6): NAGVMQNPRHLVRRRGQEARLRCSPMKGHSHVYWYRQLPEEGLKFMVYLQKENIIDESGMPKERFSAEFPKEGPSILRIQQVVRGDSAAYFCASSPGAGANVLTFGAGSRLTVL.

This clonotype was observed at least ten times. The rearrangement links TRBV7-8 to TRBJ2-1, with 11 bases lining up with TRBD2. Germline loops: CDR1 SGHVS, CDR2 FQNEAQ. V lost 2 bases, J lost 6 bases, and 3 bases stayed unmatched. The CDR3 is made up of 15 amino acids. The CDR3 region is CASSLTSGSFNEQFF. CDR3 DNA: TGTGCCAGCAGCTTAACTAGCGGGAGTTTCAATGAGCAGTTCTTC. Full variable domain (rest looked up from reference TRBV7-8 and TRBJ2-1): GAGVSQSPRYKVAKRGQDVALRCDPISGHVSLFWYQQALGQGPEFLTYFQNEAQLDKSGLPSDRFFAERPEGSVSTLKIQRTQQEDSAVYLCASSLTSGSFNEQFFGPGTRLTVL.